This T cell receptor (beta chain) is from a study of cytomegalovirus exposure and HLA in healthy donors (dated by TCRdb to between 2016 and 2019). With regard to the full study: In an earlier analysis of 550 to 750 of the donors, about 270 Gb of sequence data and 117 million unique TCR beta sequences from about 180 million T cells were reported. Class I and class II HLA loci were covered by the typing at four-digit resolution. A later analysis re-analyzed previously published TCR beta repertoires from roughly 690 donors and added high-resolution HLA genotyping to study TCR occurrence patterns. Rather than drawing on any new phenotypic data, the later analysis identified candidate immune exposures from TCR beta sequences and the way those sequences occurred across donors. Using immunosequencing, the study profiled T cell repertoires from approximately 700 subjects and related those repertoires to cytomegalovirus serostatus. A handful of DR-DQ haplotypes were handled as single units for association and clustering because linkage in the cohort was strong. Typing coverage differed by locus: A, B, C, DRB1 and DQB1 were typed in about 629-630 donors, DQA1 in 500 to 550, DPA1 in roughly 590, and DPB1 in approximately 450. In an earlier analysis of roughly 580 of the donors, high-throughput TCR beta sequencing was used to judge whether each TCR beta V gene segment behaved as functional or pseudogenic. Among 398 genotyped donors of the cohort, an average of 235,054 unique TCR beta nucleotide sequences were sequenced per donor, roughly 18% of them non-productive. The study aimed to test whether signatures of past pathogen exposure could be identified by cataloging public T cell receptors. Every repertoire in the discovery cohort had been generated on one and the same sequencing platform. Of the 300 to 500 genotyped donors, 75% to 85% were placed in the genetic ancestry cluster associated with self-reported Caucasian donors. A separate validation cohort of over 95 different subjects was used in addition to the approximately 700-subject first cohort. To predict cytomegalovirus infection status, the study brought together high-throughput TCR immunosequencing, statistical association of individual TCRs with disease status, and machine learning. A later genetic analysis used genome-wide SNP genotypes for about 55% of the 666 donors, treating that subset as a discovery cohort. About 310 gigabases of sequencing data and 70 million to 85 million unique TCR sequences were included in an early release covering several hundred HLA-typed donors. Donor age, sex, ethnicity and CMV serostatus were compiled alongside the repertoire data.

The cohort consisted of 666 healthy bone marrow donors. At the time of sampling, every cohort member was nominally healthy, though immune exposures that went unrecorded were likely present. The donor tested CMV seronegative, placing the donor among the approximately 360 seronegative members of the cohort. Each donor provided a peripheral blood sample, and peripheral blood mononuclear cells were used for TCR beta sequencing. Genomic DNA was extracted from the blood cell samples with the Qiagen DNeasy Blood Extraction Kit. Beyond this particular receptor, the publication reports: Compared with the roughly 720-donor mean, donors in an Asian-associated ancestry cluster had fewer N-insertions in productive TCRs, according to a later genetic analysis. The classifier was reported to diagnose cytomegalovirus status with high specificity and sensitivity in both the original and validation cohorts. At a false discovery rate of 0.05, a later analysis linked 15,000 to 20,000 TCR beta sequences to specific HLA alleles. Some IMGT-functional V segments, including TRBV6-2 and TRBV6-3, could not be told apart with the 87-base-pair reads, so those segments were excluded. A total of 150 to 200 TCR beta chains were listed by the study as associated with cytomegalovirus. Several of the top co-occurrence clusters appeared to be linked to parvovirus B19, influenza, CMV and Epstein-Barr virus, according to a later analysis. Most CMV-associated TCR beta chains appeared to be HLA-restricted in a later analysis, and the HLA associations seemed to be driven largely by CMV exposure. This cohort had only TCR beta chains sequenced, and the lack of alpha or paired-chain data limited which features could be detected. HLA typing was unavailable for some donors at each locus, so association tests used only the typed subset. Strong co-occurrence of HLA alleles, especially DR and DQ, made assigning TCR associations to individual alleles difficult. In vitro tests confirmed that a few of the cytomegalovirus-associated TCR beta chains recognize cytomegalovirus antigens. A later genetic analysis associated a missense DCLRE1C variant with V-gene and J-gene trimming of TCR beta chains, and an independent cohort replicated the association. In an earlier analysis of 587 of the donors, most TCR beta V segments were observed in productive rearrangements about 87% or about 30% of the time, broadly matching IMGT annotations. Linkage disequilibrium might explain the correlated functional status among segregating V segments, but an unknown experimental factor could not be excluded. A further reported finding was that TCR beta sequences accurately predicted the HLA-A and HLA-B alleles for most subjects in the first cohort. Across donors, most TCR sequences were observed very rarely, whereas some public TCRs were present in many individuals. The authors suggested that the approach could potentially be generalized to other disease states and immunological phenotypes. A later analysis found that HLA-associated TCR beta chains were more clonally expanded and had lower generation probabilities than equally common non-associated chains. About 17 rarely observed V segments, including chromosome 9 orphons, were excluded from the earlier analysis of several hundred of the donors because counts were too low. A group of highly shared sequence variants was considered likely to be a technical artifact of the sequencing pipeline. The presence/absence analyses assumed that sequencing depth was roughly uniform across donors, and that assumption may not be true. CMV serostatus was the only immune exposure information available for the cohort. In a later analysis, the rate of TCR association differed among HLA loci, with DRB1 alleles having the most associated TCRs and HLA-C alleles having the fewest.

Remarks on this clone: The antigen it recognizes is unknown. The record has no base qualities; no much larger clone is one base away.

V is trimmed back by 4 bases and J by 3 bases, and the junction contains 14 bases that no gene match accounts for. From a lookup of the germline V gene, CDR1 and CDR2 are SGHVS and FQNEAQ. The CDR3, from cysteine to phenylalanine, totals 17 residues. Only the CDR3 portion is preserved as DNA: 51 bases, with reading frame beginning at the first base. Library creation used the immunoSEQ multiplex PCR assay. For the multiplex PCR, a mixture combining 60 forward primers for TCR Vbeta segments and 13 reverse primers for TCR Jbeta segments was used. A multiplex PCR assay on genomic DNA amplified the CDR3 region of rearranged TCR beta genes. The Illumina HiSeq System was used to sequence the amplified TCR beta libraries as 87-base-pair reads. Under the source paper's analysis protocol: Across the roughly 600 repertoires, a later analysis counted roughly 84 million unique TCR beta chains, roughly 11 million of which were shared by at least two donors. Raw reads were error-corrected and collapsed into unique sequences by a nearest-neighbor algorithm in which closely related sequences were merged to remove PCR and sequencing errors. To assign V, D and J gene segments, CDR3 sequences were aligned to IMGT reference sequences. Each retained sequence needed at least a six-nucleotide match to both a V gene segment and a J gene segment. Rearrangements were called productive when the CDR3 lacked stop codons and stayed in frame with V and J; all others were non-productive. Following IMGT convention, CDR3 was defined as the stretch from the second conserved V-encoded cysteine up to the conserved J-encoded phenylalanine. In an earlier analysis of roughly 610 of the donors, sequences lacking an unambiguous match to a single V gene segment were excluded. In an earlier analysis of several hundred of the donors, V segments were called functional above 56.7% productive rearrangements and were called segregating when the between-donor standard deviation exceeded 5%. To diagnose cytomegalovirus status from the catalog of TCR beta chain sequences, a statistical classification framework was built. V and J gene assignment, in a later analysis, came from comparing TCR nucleotide sequences with IMGT/GENE-DB human TR gene sequences. In a later analysis, CDR3 sequences and most-parsimonious VDJ recombination scenarios were assigned using the TCRdist pipeline. In a later analysis, each TCR beta chain was defined by its CDR3 amino acid sequence together with its V-gene family, and reads without a unique V-gene family were excluded. A later analysis removed 550 to 650 highly shared, low-generation-probability nucleotide sequences to deal with suspected cross-contamination and a sequencing artifact. In a later analysis, a clonal expansion index for each public chain was calculated from normalized within-repertoire ranks of inferred template counts. A later analysis computed generation probabilities with a VDJ recombination model fitted to out-of-frame rearrangements, and checked the results against IGoR. A later analysis scored TCR-TCR, TCR-HLA and TCR-CMV co-occurrence with hypergeometric tests, applying a repertoire-size bias correction to TCR pairs. False discovery rates were estimated in a later analysis by permuting HLA or CMV assignments 20 times. In a later analysis, co-occurring TCRs were grouped with DBSCAN, and TCRdist sequence similarity was added when clustering was performed within HLA-allele-positive subsets. Co-occurrence clustering excluded repertoires with fewer than 30,000 or more than 120,000 public chains, plus five with anomalous nucleotide sharing. In its TCRdb copy, this immuneACCESS table keeps in-frame sequences only and misses some clones. Where compared with another copy, unresolved V genes explain less than half of these, and the others have no known cause. That table gives V, J and clone size, and the DNA gave D and trimming. The sample table holds just over 60,000 clones, of which about 89% were seen once. The top ten hold 1.4% to 1.5% of the sample.

The chain is made from TRBV7-8 and TRBJ2-7; 8 bases in between match TRBD2. The receptor was derived from a man younger than 35 in good health and CMV-seronegative. The sample was PBMCs. The sequenced DNA is TGTGCCAGCAGCTCCAGTTTAGCGGGGAAAACGTACTACGAGCAGTACTTC. Translated, this gives CASSSSLAGKTYYEQYF.